Below, 2 T cell receptor beta chains from the same sample are listed, as sequenced in a study of post-analysis software for immune sequencing data. Regarding the study as a whole: The five TRBV segments detected at higher frequency in patients than in controls included TRBV5-6, TRBV5-1 and TRBV20-1.

Carried by the TCR beta cDNA libraries were unique molecular identifiers. TCRdb used MiXCR to reprocess the PCR reads, holding one entry per CDR3 protein. The sample gives about 430,000 distinct CDR3 sequences, about 40% of which show up once; less than 10% is in the top ten. Antigen specificity for these receptors is unknown. Sequencing used blood. The receptors come from a girl under 10 years old with multiple sclerosis.

This clonotype has a handful of counts. V gene TRBV7-2 combines with J gene TRBJ1-4, with 8 bases aligning to TRBD1. The J segment lost 4 bases and the V segment lost 4 bases, leaving 8 bases of the junction unmatched. This CDR3 is built from 16 residues. From germline, CDR1 is SGHTA and CDR2 FQGNSA. The CDR3 protein is CASSYLSGQVNEKLFF. CDR3 coding DNA: TGTGCCAGCAGCTATCTATCGGGACAGGTTAATGAAAAACTGTTTTTT.

This chain uses TRBV12-5 with TRBJ1-6, with D possibly being TRBD1 (5 bases). V lost 6 bases to trimming and J lost 6 bases, with 15 bases between them. This CDR3 has 15 residues. Germline V CDR1 and CDR2: LGHNT, FRNRAP. This CDR3 reads CASGGQGGSNSPLHF. In DNA, the CDR3 is TGTGCTAGTGGAGGTCAGGGTGGAAGTAATTCACCCCTCCACTTT. Full variable domain (outside the CDR3, taken from reference TRBV12-5 and TRBJ1-6): DARVTQTPRHKVTEMGQEVTMRCQPILGHNTVFWYRQTMMQGLELLAYFRNRAPLDDSGMPKDRFSAEMPDATLATLKIQPSEPRDSAVYFCASGGQGGSNSPLHFGNGTRLTVT.